Below are 25 T cell receptor beta chains sequenced from a single sample in a study of blood T cells in healthy people across ages. The authors ran a second PCR of 7 to 11 cycles using a sample-barcoded 5' primer and a J-beta primer mix. Via MiXCR, TCRdb re-called the 5' RACE reads, giving one row per CDR3 protein. Of just under 550,000 distinct CDR3 sequences in the sample, more than 20% were seen once. A further study also used this sample, focusing on T cells of mothers and their children.

The sequencing input was blood. These receptors originate from a boy aged 5-17 years in good health.

J is TRBJ2-5 and V is TRBV3-1; 8 bases match TRBD2. Near its end, the DNA agrees better with TRBJ2-7, so the J call may be wrong. CDR3 length: 15 residues. Germline V gives CDR1 LGHDT, CDR2 YNNKEL (reference sequence). CDR3 in amino acids: CASSQDLSGRYEQYF. CDR3 bases: TGTGCCAGCAGCCAAGATCTAAGCGGGAGATACGAGCAGTACTTC.

This chain links TRBV4-1 with TRBJ2-3; the D gene is possibly TRBD2 (5 bases). The germline V and J ends were trimmed by 4 bases and 0 bases, with 11 bases remaining between them. The CDR3 is made up of 15 amino acids. Per the germline V gene, CDR1 is MGHRA and CDR2 is YSYEKL. The chain's CDR3 is CASSPWGESTDTQYF. CDR3 coding DNA: TGCGCCAGCAGCCCCTGGGGAGAAAGCACAGATACGCAGTATTTT.

V usage is TRBV5-1 and J usage is TRBJ2-1; perhaps TRBD1 as D (5 bases). V was shortened by 4 bases and J by 4 bases, with 9 bases between the two germline ends. Germline assignment: CDR1 SGHRS and CDR2 YFSETQ. The CDR3 is 13 residues long. The DNA for the CDR3 is TGCGCCAGCAGCGCGACAGCGTACAATGAGCAGTTCTTC. Its translation: CASSATAYNEQFF.

A few counts support this clonotype. The J gene is TRBJ2-7, the V gene TRBV6-2 or TRBV6-3; 7 bases map to TRBD2. Trimming removed 9 bases from V and 6 bases from J; junction bases left unmatched: 11. There are 13 residues in the CDR3. Germline CDR1 MNHEY, CDR2 SVGEGT. This chain's CDR3 is CASLEAGTFEQYF. The CDR3 DNA is TGTGCCAGTCTAGAAGCGGGAACCTTCGAGCAGTACTTC.

V gene TRBV7-2 combines with J gene TRBJ1-1; no clear D. CDR1 SGHTA and CDR2 FQGNSA come from the germline V gene. V was clipped by 0 bases and J by 0 bases, with 8 bases between them. This CDR3 has 15 amino acids. This CDR3 is CASSLAGDMNTEAFF. DNA for the CDR3: TGTGCCAGCAGCTTAGCTGGAGATATGAACACTGAAGCTTTCTTT.

The rearrangement links TRBV30 to TRBJ1-1; the D is unclear. This CDR3 region has 15 residues. The V gene's germline CDR1 is GTSNPN and CDR2 SVGIG (reference sequence). V shed 4 bases and J shed 0 bases, with 15 bases lying between them. The CDR3 DNA is TGTGCCTGGATCCTAGGAGGCAGGTTGAACACTGAAGCTTTCTTT. Translated, it gives CAWILGGRLNTEAFF.

In its sample, this clonotype was seen a few times. The V and J genes are TRBV12-3 or TRBV12-4 and TRBJ2-1; the D is unclear. The assigned J gene may be wrong: the sequence end matches TRBJ2-7 better. The CDR3 runs to 16 residues. The CDR3 DNA is TGTGCCAGCAGTTTCCTCATTCCTCCCGGCACCTACGAGCAGTACTTC. Protein product: CASSFLIPPGTYEQYF.

The V call is TRBV5-1, the J call TRBJ2-3; no clear D. CDR3 length equals 15 residues. CDR1 is SGHRS and CDR2 is YFSETQ in the germline V gene. With 4 bases removed from V and 0 bases from J, the gap between germline ends came to 12 bases. CDR3: CASSPDEWSTDTQYF. As DNA, the CDR3 is TGCGCCAGCAGCCCAGACGAATGGAGCACAGATACGCAGTATTTT.

Only a few counts were recorded for this clonotype. This chain links TRBV7-2 with TRBJ2-2; a possible D gene is TRBD1 (5 bases). Trimming stripped 4 bases from V and 7 bases from J, with 7 bases between. CDR3 length: 12 amino acids. Germline CDR1 reads SGHTA; CDR2 reads FQGNSA. CDR3: CASSSRVGELFF. The DNA of the CDR3 is TGTGCCAGCAGCTCCAGGGTCGGGGAGCTGTTTTTT.

The rearrangement joins TRBV7-3 to TRBJ2-1; 9 bases fit TRBD1. The V gene's germline CDR1 is SGHTA and CDR2 FQGTGA. V was clipped by 4 bases and J by 4 bases; unmatched bases: 5. The CDR3 has 15 amino acids. The CDR3 region is CASSSTGGPYNEQFF. DNA for the CDR3: TGTGCCAGCAGCTCAACAGGGGGCCCTTACAATGAGCAGTTCTTC.

This clonotype was found a few times. V usage is TRBV14 and J usage is TRBJ2-5; tentatively, D is TRBD1 (6 bases). The germline V gene has CDR1 SGHDN and CDR2 FVKESK. The CDR3 totals 14 residues. Trimming pared 0 bases from V and 5 bases from J, leaving 10 bases between. CDR3 loop: CASSQDNRAETQYF. The DNA for the CDR3 is TGTGCCAGCAGCCAAGACAACAGGGCCGAGACCCAGTACTTC.

Comment on this clonotype: The germline gene is not matched at one end of the junction; a read error may be the cause. The chain couples TRBV9 to TRBJ2-5; D is possibly TRBD1 or TRBD2 (5 bases each). The CDR3 is 14 residues long. Germline CDR1 SGDLS, CDR2 YYNGEE. CDR3 nucleotides: TGTGCCAGCAGCGTCACCGGGACGCAAGAGACCCAGCACTTC. It yields the protein CASSVTGTQETQHF.

Points on this clonotype: One end of the junction is discordant with germline, which a read error may explain. Here the CDR3 DNA reads TGTGCCAGCAGTGAAGCGCTCGGGTCCGACGACAGGTTC. Its translation is CASSEALGSDDRF. This chain links TRBV2 with TRBJ2-5, with D maybe TRBD1 (6 bases). The germline gives CDR1 SNHLY, CDR2 FYNNEI. CDR3 length: 13 residues.

The chain has TRBV6-2 or TRBV6-3 and TRBJ1-2, with D hard to call. Germline V CDR1 and CDR2: MNHEY, SVGEGT. The CDR3 contains 15 residues. Trimming left V 0 bases short and J 0 bases short, with 8 bases between. CDR3 nucleotide sequence: TGTGCCAGCAGTTACTCGGAAATTCCTAACTATGGCTACACCTTC. This encodes CASSYSEIPNYGYTF.

This clonotype was detected a few times. This sequence joins TRBV3-1 and TRBJ2-7, with D tentatively TRBD2 (5 bases). Deletions cut 2 bases from V and 5 bases from J, with 10 bases between. This CDR3 is 13 amino acids long. CDR1 and CDR2 (germline): LGHDT, YNNKEL (reference sequence). The CDR3 protein is CASSQWLAHEQYF. The CDR3 DNA reads as TGTGCCAGCAGCCAATGGCTAGCTCACGAGCAGTACTTC.

This clonotype was seen only a few times. This chain uses TRBV6-6 with TRBJ2-4; no reliable D call. Looked up from germline, CDR1 is MNHNY and CDR2 is SVGAGI (reference sequence). This CDR3 has 14 amino acids. Trimming cost V 7 bases and J 6 bases, with 16 bases left between them. The DNA for the CDR3 is TGTGCCAGCAATCCTGCAAAACCGGTAAACATTCAGTACTTC. Amino acids: CASNPAKPVNIQYF.

CDR3 region: CASSPYTGRGNSPLHF. In DNA, the CDR3 is TGTGCCAGCAGTCCGTATACAGGGAGGGGAAATTCACCCCTCCACTTT. The chain employs TRBV27 and TRBJ1-6; perhaps TRBD1 as D (6 bases). Germline V lookup: CDR1 MNHEY, CDR2 SMNVEV (reference sequence). The CDR3 length is 16 residues. V lost 5 bases and J 7 bases, leaving 18 bases between the germline ends.

This clonotype was detected only a few times. The chain links TRBV12-3 or TRBV12-4 to TRBJ2-1; 7 nucleotides agree with TRBD2. J lost 2 bases, V lost 4 bases, and 11 bases had no gene match. CDR3 length equals 17 residues. CDR3 DNA sequence: TGTGCCAGCAGTTCCTCTCCGGGGGGAGGCGCCTACAATGAGCAGTTCTTC. This codes for CASSSSPGGGAYNEQFF.

This clonotype was observed a few times. The J gene is TRBJ1-4, the V gene TRBV29-1; D unresolved. Germline lookup yields CDR1 SQVTM and CDR2 ANQGSEA. CDR3 length: 12 residues. V dropped 7 bases and J dropped 8 bases, with 14 bases sitting between them. CDR3 DNA sequence: TGCAGCGCGGTGAGCCCGCTCGAAAAACTGTTTTTT. As protein: CSAVSPLEKLFF.

J is TRBJ2-1 and V is TRBV5-6, with D perhaps given as TRBD1 or TRBD2 (5 bases each). Deletions cut 4 bases from V and 8 bases from J, with 13 bases between. The CDR3 length is 13 residues. Germline CDR1 and CDR2: SGHDT and YYEEEE. This CDR3 is CASSLGTRDEQFF. CDR3 DNA sequence: TGTGCCAGCAGCCTCGGGACGAGGGATGAGCAGTTCTTC.

This clonotype was observed a handful of times. A much larger clone lies one base from this, so it may be a read error. This rearrangement joins TRBV7-3 to TRBJ1-1; D call uncertain. The germline V and J ends were trimmed by 4 bases and 6 bases, with 12 bases remaining between them. The germline CDR1 and CDR2 sequences are SGHTA and FQGTGA. This CDR3 spans 13 amino acids. The CDR3 DNA sequence: TGTGCCAGCAGCTCGCAGGTTAACCCTGAAGCTTTCTTT. Translating gives CASSSQVNPEAFF.

The V and J genes are TRBV3-1 and TRBJ1-4; D is unresolved. CDR3 length equals 16 residues. CDR1 and CDR2 from the germline V gene are LGHDT and YNNKEL (reference sequence). V lost 0 bases to trimming and J lost 4 bases, with 12 bases between them. This CDR3 is CASSQETERNNEKLFF. The CDR3 nucleotides read TGTGCCAGCAGCCAAGAGACGGAGCGGAATAATGAAAAACTGTTTTTT.

The CDR3 sequence: CASRKQGGSLHF. The CDR3 DNA sequence: TGTGCCAGCAGGAAACAGGGAGGGTCCCTCCACTTT. The gene calls are TRBV2 and TRBJ1-6; D may be TRBD1 (6 bases). From germline, CDR1 is SNHLY and CDR2 FYNNEI. CDR3 length equals 12 residues. V lost 6 bases and J 14 bases, leaving 14 bases between the germline ends. Full variable domain (missing parts from reference TRBV2 and TRBJ1-6): EPEVTQTPSHQVTQMGQEVILRCVPISNHLYFYWYRQILGQKVEFLVSFYNNEISEKSEIFDDQFSVERPDGSNFTLKIRSTKLEDSAMYFCASRKQGGSLHFGNGTRLTVT.

The sample holds a few counts of this clonotype. The rearrangement uses TRBV4-1 and TRBJ2-1; no definite D call. The germline V gene has CDR1 MGHRA and CDR2 YSYEKL. Trimming took off 2 bases at V and 5 bases at J, with 7 bases between the two ends. This CDR3 is built from 13 residues. CDR3 loop: CASSQYINNEQFF. CDR3 nucleotide sequence: TGCGCCAGCAGCCAATATATCAACAATGAGCAGTTCTTC.

The chain is built from TRBV6-6 and TRBJ1-6; D gene ambiguous. V lost 5 bases to trimming and J lost 9 bases, with 14 bases between them. The CDR3 covers 14 residues. Germline CDR1 reads MNHNY; CDR2 reads SVGAGI (reference sequence). The CDR3, as DNA: TGTGCCAGCAGTCTGGGAGTTGGTATTTCACCCCTCCACTTT. It specifies CASSLGVGISPLHF.